This entry concerns a single TCR beta chain. This sample is part of a study of blood T cell repertoires in COVID-19. Only in-frame clones appear in the TCRdb table, and some are missing; sequencing was by immunoSEQ multiplex PCR. This sample has approximately 280,000 clones, with 90% found just once. The receptor was derived from a woman in her thirties with COVID-19, enrolled during active disease. Sequenced material: peripheral blood.

In DNA form, the CDR3 reads TGTGCCAGCCATTCCAGCCCAGGGGGCTACGAGCAGTACTTC. This gives the protein CASHSSPGGYEQYF. The genes are TRBV6-5 and TRBJ2-7; 7 positions agree with TRBD1. With V trimmed by 8 bases and J by 3 bases, 10 bases remained unmatched. Germline V CDR1 and CDR2: MNHEY, SVGAGI. This CDR3 region has 14 residues.